This entry is about one T cell receptor beta chain. This specimen comes from a study of identical twins. Trimming removed 1 base at V and 0 bases at J, with 7 bases between. The length of the CDR3 is 15 residues. Germline lookup yields CDR1 MNHEY and CDR2 SMNVEV (reference sequence). TCRdb independently ran MiXCR on the 5' RACE reads; one entry per CDR3 protein. In the table there are 300,000 to 400,000 distinct CDR3 sequences, roughly 10% of which are singletons. The sample was naive T cells sorted from blood. The source is a woman aged 50 to 60 in good health. This sequence joins TRBV27 and TRBJ2-1, with unresolved D. CDR3 region: CASSLYASSYNEQFF. Written as DNA, the CDR3 is TGTGCCAGCAGTTTATATGCTAGCTCCTACAATGAGCAGTTCTTC.